This TCR beta chain was documented in a study of OX40 agonist ivuxolimab in advanced cancers. The data were produced by immunoSEQ multiplex PCR, yet TCRdb's version contains in-frame clones alone and is incomplete. The table includes over 65,000 clones, less than 85% detected once. CDR1 and CDR2 (germline): SGHRS, YFSETQ. There are 15 residues in the CDR3. V was clipped by 0 bases and J by 5 bases; unmatched bases: 3. The sample consisted of CD4+ or CD8+ T cells sorted from blood, taken in a trial of the OX40 agonist ivuxolimab. The chain carries TRBV5-1 and TRBJ1-4; TRBD1 matches at 8 bases. This clonotype was obtained from an adult with an advanced solid tumor such as melanoma, head and neck, liver or kidney cancer. CDR3 region: CASSLGQGANEKLFF. As DNA, the CDR3 is TGCGCCAGCAGCTTGGGCCAGGGGGCGAATGAAAAACTGTTTTTT. Variable domain in full (rest from reference TRBV5-1 and TRBJ1-4): KAGVTQTPRYLIKTRGQQVTLSCSPISGHRSVSWYQQTPGQGLQFLFEYFSETQRNKGNFPGRFSGRQFSNSRSEMNVSTLELGDSALYLCASSLGQGANEKLFFGSGTQLSVL.